Following are 12 T cell receptor beta chains from one sample sequenced in a study of post-analysis software for immune sequencing data. General study results and limits: Patients showed TRBV5-6, TRBV5-1 and TRBV20-1 among roughly 5 TRBV segments more frequent than in controls.

What these receptors recognize is not known. Unique molecular identifiers featured in each of the TCR beta cDNA libraries. TCRdb independently ran MiXCR on the PCR reads; one entry per CDR3 protein. Of about 810,000 distinct CDR3 sequences in the sample, around 50% were seen once. The sample taken for sequencing was blood. The receptors were gathered from a girl aged 10 to 17 with multiple sclerosis.

The chain couples TRBV5-1 to TRBJ2-5, with TRBD2 matching 13 bases. CDR3 size: 16 residues. V shed 5 bases, J shed 5 bases, and the junction held 9 bases outside the gene matches. CDR1 and CDR2 (germline): SGHRS, YFSETQ. In DNA form, the CDR3 reads TGCGCCAGCAGTTCAGGACTAGCGGGAGTGTCGGAGACCCAGTACTTC. Translation: CASSSGLAGVSETQYF.

The chain combines TRBV27 with TRBJ2-7; D call uncertain. V gave up 5 bases and J gave up 0 bases, with 14 bases separating them. The CDR3 runs 15 residues. The germline gives CDR1 MNHEY, CDR2 SMNVEV (reference sequence). The CDR3 DNA reads TGTGCCAGCAGTCACCGAGGCCAAAGCTCCTACGAGCAGTACTTC. It translates to CASSHRGQSSYEQYF.

V is TRBV10-3 and J is TRBJ2-7, with D hard to call. V gave up 2 bases and J gave up 3 bases, with 11 bases separating them. In germline, CDR1 is ENHRY, CDR2 SYGVKD. This CDR3 is built from 14 residues. CDR3: CAISEAWDSYEQYF. For the CDR3, the DNA is TGTGCCATCAGTGAGGCCTGGGATAGCTACGAGCAGTACTTC.

This clonotype was counted only a few times. This CDR3 reads CARTDQETQYF. DNA for the CDR3: TGTGCCAGAACAGATCAAGAGACCCAGTACTTC. The chain couples TRBV6-6 to TRBJ2-5, with unresolved D. Trimming cost V 9 bases and J 2 bases, with 7 bases left between them. This CDR3 has 11 residues. Germline loops: CDR1 MNHNY, CDR2 SVGAGI (reference sequence).

This clonotype was observed a few times. The chain couples TRBV6-2 or TRBV6-3 to TRBJ2-2; D is possibly TRBD1 (6 bases). CDR1 is MNHEY and CDR2 is SVGEGT in the germline V gene. Trimming left V 5 bases short and J 2 bases short, with 12 bases between. The CDR3 spans 15 residues. The CDR3 here is CASSPGTLNTGELFF. In nucleotides, the CDR3 is TGTGCCAGCAGTCCCGGGACACTAAACACCGGGGAGCTGTTTTTT.

This clonotype appeared a single time. The chain is built from TRBV20-1 and TRBJ2-1, with D possibly being TRBD2 (5 bases). This CDR3 contains 15 residues. The germline V gene has CDR1 DFQATT and CDR2 SNEGSKA (reference sequence). V was pared by 3 bases and J by 2 bases, with 14 bases between. The CDR3 protein is CSASPVGRAYNEQFF. In DNA form, the CDR3 reads TGCAGTGCTAGTCCGGTTGGGCGGGCCTACAATGAGCAGTTCTTC.

The chain recombines TRBV12-3 or TRBV12-4 with TRBJ2-1; TRBD2 matches 16 bases. The CDR3 contains 18 residues. The ends lost 6 bases at V and 1 base at J; junction bases unmatched: 6. Here the CDR3 reads CASSQGTSGRVSYNEQFF. The CDR3 DNA reads TGTGCCAGCAGCCAAGGGACTAGCGGGAGGGTTTCCTACAATGAGCAGTTCTTC.

The rearrangement links TRBV20-1 to TRBJ2-1; D gene unclear. With 6 bases removed from V and 10 bases from J, the gap between germline ends came to 13 bases. The CDR3 runs 11 residues. Germline V gene lookup returns CDR1 DFQATT and CDR2 SNEGSKA (reference sequence). CDR3 protein: CSAPDGEEQFF. Written as DNA, the CDR3 is TGCAGTGCCCCGGATGGGGAAGAGCAGTTCTTC.

This clonotype was observed a handful of times. The chain couples TRBV7-9 to TRBJ2-5; a weak D match, TRBD1 (5 bases). Trimming took 8 bases from V and 0 from J, leaving 7 bases between them. This CDR3 is built from 12 residues. Germline V lookup: CDR1 SEHNR, CDR2 FQNEAQ (reference sequence). This CDR3 is CASAGYQETQYF. The CDR3 nucleotides read TGTGCCAGCGCAGGGTACCAAGAGACCCAGTACTTC.

Ten or more counts support this clonotype. This chain links TRBV14 with TRBJ2-7; D is unclear. The CDR3 is 11 amino acids. Trimming shortened V by 6 bases and J by 6 bases, and 9 bases separated the two germline ends. The germline CDR1 and CDR2 sequences are SGHDN and FVKESK. The DNA of the CDR3 is TGTGCCAGCAGTCAAAGAGGCGAGCAGTACTTC. It yields the protein CASSQRGEQYF.

This clonotype was picked up a small number of times. This rearrangement joins TRBV20-1 to TRBJ1-5, with a tentative D call TRBD1 (6 bases). V shed 2 bases and J shed 3 bases, with 14 bases lying between them. Germline assignment: CDR1 DFQATT and CDR2 SNEGSKA (reference sequence). This CDR3 comprises 15 residues. The CDR3 loop reads CSARYDRLANQPQHF. The CDR3 DNA follows: TGCAGTGCTAGATACGACAGGTTAGCCAATCAGCCCCAGCATTTT.

The CDR3 DNA sequence: TGTGCCAGCACCCCGACCGGGACAGGGAACCAAGAGACCCAGTACTTC. This sequence encodes CASTPTGTGNQETQYF. The genes are TRBV12-3 or TRBV12-4 and TRBJ2-5; 9 positions match TRBD1. V shed 7 bases and J 0 bases; nucleotides not matched to a gene: 9. The CDR3 totals 16 residues.